This entry is about one TCR beta chain. The data belong to a study of blood T cell repertoires in COVID-19. The protocol was immunoSEQ multiplex PCR, while the TCRdb copy is restricted to in-frame clones and leaves out a portion. The sample records 150,000 to 200,000 clones, around 90% being singletons. The CDR3 has 16 residues. Between the trimmed V and J ends, which lost 2 bases and 0 bases, there was a span of 11 bases. Germline V gives CDR1 SGHTA, CDR2 FQGNSA. Material for sequencing was peripheral blood. The receptor was derived from a man in his 60s with active or convalescent COVID-19. The chain employs TRBV7-2 and TRBJ2-1; TRBD1 might be the D (6 bases). The CDR3 sequence: CASSLRGTTSYNEQFF. The CDR3, as DNA: TGTGCCAGCAGCTTAAGGGGGACCACCTCCTACAATGAGCAGTTCTTC.